The 23 T cell receptor beta chains below were found in one sample sequenced in a study of cytotoxic CD8 clonotypes in ibrutinib-treated CLL. Clones were sequenced by immunoSEQ multiplex PCR, and TCRdb holds only the in-frame ones, with some missing. The top ten clones hold about 6% of a sample with over 250,000 clones, around 69% of them seen once. Material: PBMCs, obtained at disease progression, from a patient treated with ibrutinib. These receptors originate from a human donor with chronic lymphocytic leukemia.

V and J are TRBV5-1 and TRBJ2-5; D is unresolved. CDR1 and CDR2 (germline): SGHRS, YFSETQ. This CDR3 region has 13 residues. The germline V and J ends were trimmed by 2 bases and 5 bases, with 10 bases remaining between them. For the CDR3, the DNA is TGCGCCAGCAGCTTCCCTCCCCAGGAGACCCAGTACTTC. It codes for CASSFPPQETQYF.

The V and J genes are TRBV29-1 and TRBJ2-7, with D possibly being TRBD2 (7 bases). Germline V CDR1 and CDR2: SQVTM, ANQGSEA. The V end lost 6 bases, the J end lost 4 bases, and 19 bases lay between the germline ends. The CDR3 loop spans 14 amino acids. CDR3 protein: CSVERGQEPYEQYF. CDR3 in DNA: TGCAGCGTCGAGCGGGGACAAGAACCTTACGAGCAGTACTTC.

The chain links TRBV28 to TRBJ2-7, with a weak D call TRBD1 (7 bases). CDR1 and CDR2 (germline): MDHEN, SYDVKM. V was cut by 5 bases and J by 0 bases, with 20 bases left in between. The CDR3 is 17 residues long. This chain's CDR3 is CASSPATGFGGSYEQYF. The CDR3 bases are TGTGCCAGCAGTCCCGCGACAGGGTTCGGGGGCTCCTACGAGCAGTACTTC. The variable domain in full, with the rest retrieved from reference TRBV28 and TRBJ2-7, is DVKVTQSSRYLVKRTGEKVFLECVQDMDHENMFWYRQDPGLGLRLIYFSYDVKMKEKGDIPEGYSVSREKKERFSLILESASTNQTSMYLCASSPATGFGGSYEQYFGPGTRLTVT.

The chain is built from TRBV28 and TRBJ2-1; D is perhaps TRBD2 (6 bases). The CDR3 has 16 residues. With 7 bases removed from V and 5 bases from J, the gap between germline ends came to 21 bases. Germline V gene data show CDR1 as MDHEN and CDR2 as SYDVKM. CDR3 DNA: TGTGCCAGCAAGTTCCCCGAGGGAGGTAAACACAATGAGCAGTTCTTC. Translation gives CASKFPEGGKHNEQFF.

V and J are TRBV10-2 and TRBJ2-7, with D maybe TRBD1 (5 bases). Germline V CDR1 and CDR2: WSHSY, SAAADI. This CDR3 contains 16 residues. Trimming removed 2 bases from V and 0 bases from J, with 14 bases in between. The CDR3 DNA reads TGCGCCAGCAGTGAGGCCCAGGGTGGCAGCTCCTACGAGCAGTACTTC. This encodes CASSEAQGGSSYEQYF.

This CDR3 is CASSLGQGAKQYF. DNA of the CDR3: TGTGCCAGCAGCTTGGGACAGGGGGCGAAGCAGTACTTC. The chain links TRBV5-6 to TRBJ2-7, with 10 bases fitting TRBD1. With V trimmed by 0 bases and J by 8 bases, 2 bases remained unmatched. The CDR3 is 13 amino acids. CDR1 is SGHDT and CDR2 is YYEEEE in the germline V gene. Based on the CDR3 plus reference TRBV5-6 and TRBJ2-7, the full variable domain is DAGVTQSPTHLIKTRGQQVTLRCSPKSGHDTVSWYQQALGQGPQFIFQYYEEEERQRGNFPDRFSGHQFPNYSSELNVNALLLGDSALYLCASSLGQGAKQYFGPGTRLTVT.

This clone was recorded once. The chain is built from TRBV9 and TRBJ2-1; D is uncertain. Germline CDR1 and CDR2: SGDLS and YYNGEE. The ends were cut back, 3 bases at V and 0 bases at J, with 4 bases in the middle. The CDR3 has 13 residues. The CDR3 DNA is TGTGCCAGCAGCGAGGGCTCCTACAATGAGCAGTTCTTC. It is translated as CASSEGSYNEQFF.

The rearrangement joins TRBV11-2 to TRBJ2-1; 10 nucleotides match TRBD2. The CDR3 length is 12 residues. V lost 4 bases and J lost 12; bases outside the gene matches: 3. Germline CDR1 and CDR2: SGHAT and FQNNGV. The CDR3, as DNA: TGTGCCAGCAGCTCCCTAGCGGGGGTGCAGTTCTTC. Amino acid sequence: CASSSLAGVQFF.

This clone was seen a few times. The V call is TRBV5-1, the J call TRBJ1-4; D perhaps matches TRBD1 (5 bases). CDR3 length: 16 amino acids. Trimming took off 0 bases at V and 8 bases at J, with 17 bases between the two ends. Germline-derived CDR1 and CDR2 are SGHRS and YFSETQ. DNA of the CDR3: TGCGCCAGCAGCTTGGCCCCGGGGCCGGGAAGCGAAAAACTGTTTTTT. Protein product: CASSLAPGPGSEKLFF.

V usage is TRBV10-1 and J usage is TRBJ2-7, with a tentative D call TRBD1 (5 bases). CDR1 WNHNN and CDR2 SYGVQD come from the germline V gene (reference sequence). V was trimmed by 2 bases and J by 4 bases, leaving 9 bases between them. The CDR3 extends over 13 amino acids. In DNA, the CDR3 is TGCGCCAGCAGTGAGAAGGACAAGTACGAGCAGTACTTC. Translation: CASSEKDKYEQYF.

The chain joins TRBV7-8 to TRBJ2-7, with D perhaps TRBD1 (5 bases). The length of the CDR3 is 16 residues. Trimming took off 1 base at V and 0 bases at J, with 13 bases between the two ends. Per the germline V gene, CDR1 is SGHVS and CDR2 is FQNEAQ. For the CDR3, the DNA is TGTGCCAGCAGCTTAGGTTCCCGACAGACCTCCTACGAGCAGTACTTC. Its protein is CASSLGSRQTSYEQYF.

This clone was seen a handful of times. The gene calls are TRBV6-5 and TRBJ1-1; D not resolved. The V end lost 2 bases, the J end lost 3 bases, and 16 bases lay between the germline ends. The CDR3 has 16 amino acids. The germline V gene has CDR1 MNHEY and CDR2 SVGAGI. CDR3: CASSYRHRSVDTEAFF. In DNA, the CDR3 is TGTGCCAGCAGTTACCGACATCGGTCGGTGGACACTGAAGCTTTCTTT.

The chain carries TRBV6-1 and TRBJ1-5; a weak D match, TRBD1 (6 bases). Trimming took off 4 bases at V and 5 bases at J, with 15 bases between the two ends. This CDR3 region has 15 residues. In germline, CDR1 is MNHNS, CDR2 SASEGT. DNA for the CDR3: TGTGCCAGCAGTGTTCCCAACAGGGACTATCAGCCCCAGCATTTT. It encodes CASSVPNRDYQPQHF.

This chain links TRBV4-1 with TRBJ2-1, with 9 bases that match TRBD2. There are 17 residues in the CDR3. V shed 0 bases and J 3 bases; nucleotides not matched to a gene: 6. Germline V gives CDR1 MGHRA, CDR2 YSYEKL. The CDR3 DNA sequence: TGCGCCAGCAGCCAAGATCAAGCGGGAGGCCACTACAATGAGCAGTTCTTC. Protein product: CASSQDQAGGHYNEQFF.

This clone was seen only a few times. The chain recombines TRBV5-1 with TRBJ1-1; D gene uncertain. Deletions cut 0 bases from V and 2 bases from J, with 8 bases between. Germline V CDR1 and CDR2: SGHRS, YFSETQ. This CDR3 contains 14 residues. The CDR3 DNA reads TGCGCCAGCAGCTTGGAGGGAGTAAACACTGAAGCTTTCTTT. This translates into CASSLEGVNTEAFF.

V and J are TRBV5-1 and TRBJ2-2; TRBD1 aligns across 7 bases. Germline V gene data show CDR1 as SGHRS and CDR2 as YFSETQ. J lost 0 bases, V lost 0 bases, and 5 bases had no gene match. The CDR3 consists of 17 residues. The CDR3 bases are TGCGCCAGCAGCTTGGTCCAGGGGGACCCGAACACCGGGGAGCTGTTTTTT. Translation: CASSLVQGDPNTGELFF.

This clone was observed a handful of times. CDR3 loop: CASSWTQSSYEQYF. Here the CDR3 DNA reads TGCGCCAGCAGCTGGACCCAAAGCTCCTACGAGCAGTACTTC. The chain is built from TRBV5-1 and TRBJ2-7; D remains unclear. Deletions cut 3 bases from V and 0 bases from J, with 10 bases between. CDR1 is SGHRS, CDR2 YFSETQ, per germline. CDR3 size: 14 residues.

The V gene is TRBV28, the J gene TRBJ2-7; D possibly corresponds to TRBD2 (5 bases). The V end lost 5 bases, the J end lost 9 bases, and 23 bases lay between the germline ends. CDR3 size: 15 residues. CDR1 MDHEN and CDR2 SYDVKM come from the germline V gene. The CDR3 loop reads CASSLLGNHLRGQYF. The CDR3, as DNA: TGTGCCAGCAGTCTACTCGGGAACCACCTCCGGGGGCAGTACTTC.

The chain uses TRBV30 and TRBJ1-2, with D hard to call. CDR3 length equals 14 residues. Germline V gene lookup returns CDR1 GTSNPN and CDR2 SVGIG (reference sequence). Trimming stripped 4 bases from V and 1 base from J, with 13 bases between. The CDR3 bases are TGTGCCTGGATGGCGAGTAGGGTTAACTATGGCTACACCTTC. It is translated as CAWMASRVNYGYTF.

The sample holds one count of this clone. J is TRBJ1-2 and V is TRBV13; tentative D call: TRBD1 (6 bases). V was cut by 2 bases and J by 4 bases, with 17 bases left in between. Germline CDR1 PRHDT, CDR2 FYEKMQ (reference sequence). The CDR3 runs 16 residues. The CDR3 loop is CASSLFMGTGAYGYTF. Written as DNA, the CDR3 is TGTGCCAGCAGCTTATTTATGGGGACGGGGGCCTATGGCTACACCTTC. The full variable domain, with the rest looked up from reference TRBV13 and TRBJ1-2, is AAGVIQSPRHLIKEKRETATLKCYPIPRHDTVYWYQQGPGQDPQFLISFYEKMQSDKGSIPDRFSAQQFSDYHSELNMSSLELGDSALYFCASSLFMGTGAYGYTFGSGTRLTVV.

V usage is TRBV4-2 and J usage is TRBJ2-3; 12 bases map to TRBD2. After removal of 3 bases from V and 0 bases from J, the junction contained 7 bases not matched to a gene. This CDR3 is 18 amino acids long. From germline, CDR1 is LGHNA and CDR2 YNFKEQ. This CDR3 reads CASSHNGLAGSSTDTQYF. As DNA, the CDR3 is TGTGCCAGCAGCCACAACGGACTAGCGGGGTCTAGCACAGATACGCAGTATTTT.

This clone was counted once. The CDR3 nucleotides are TGTGCCAGCAGCTTATATGGGGGTTCGACAGATACGCAGTATTTT. Protein sequence: CASSLYGGSTDTQYF. This chain joins TRBV11-2 and TRBJ2-3; D is perhaps TRBD1 or TRBD2 (5 bases each). This CDR3 spans 15 amino acids. V lost 2 bases to trimming and J lost 3 bases, with 12 bases between them. Looked up from germline, CDR1 is SGHAT and CDR2 is FQNNGV.

J is TRBJ2-2 and V is TRBV27; no clear D gene. The CDR3 covers 12 residues. Germline V lookup: CDR1 MNHEY, CDR2 SMNVEV (reference sequence). V shed 6 bases and J shed 5 bases, with 7 bases lying between them. CDR3 amino acids: CASRVLTGELFF. In DNA form, the CDR3 reads TGTGCCAGCAGAGTGTTGACCGGGGAGCTGTTTTTT.